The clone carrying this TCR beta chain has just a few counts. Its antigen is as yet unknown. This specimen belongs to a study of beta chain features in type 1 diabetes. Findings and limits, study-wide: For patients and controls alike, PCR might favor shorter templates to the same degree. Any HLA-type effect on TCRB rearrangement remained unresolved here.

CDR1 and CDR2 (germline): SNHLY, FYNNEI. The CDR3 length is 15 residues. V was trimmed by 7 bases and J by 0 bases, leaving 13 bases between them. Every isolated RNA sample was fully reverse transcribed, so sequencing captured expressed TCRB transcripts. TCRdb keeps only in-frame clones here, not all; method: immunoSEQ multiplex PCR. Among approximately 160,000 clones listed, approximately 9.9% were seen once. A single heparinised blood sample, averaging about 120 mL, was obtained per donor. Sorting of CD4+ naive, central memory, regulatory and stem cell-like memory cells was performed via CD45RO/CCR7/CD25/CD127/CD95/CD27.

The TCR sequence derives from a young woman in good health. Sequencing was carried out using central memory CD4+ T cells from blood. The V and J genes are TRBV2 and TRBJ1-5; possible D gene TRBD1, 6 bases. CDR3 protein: CASNQGHNSNQPQHF. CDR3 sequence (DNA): TGTGCCAGCAACCAGGGGCACAATAGCAATCAGCCCCAGCATTTT.